Following are 7 T cell receptor beta chains from one sample sequenced in a study of PD-1 blockade in classical Hodgkin lymphoma. Sequenced by immunoSEQ multiplex PCR; TCRdb stores in-frame clones only, minus some. The sample lists roughly 140,000 clones, less than 80% occurring once. Every patient was affected by relapse after autologous stem cell transplantation, while exposure to brentuximab vedotin was not uniform. Sequencing used peripheral blood mononuclear cells (PBMCs), obtained before the second cycle of nivolumab. The receptors here all came from a human donor with classical Hodgkin lymphoma.

The V call is TRBV6-5, the J call TRBJ2-7, with D uncertain. Between the trimmed V and J ends, which lost 7 bases and 0 bases, there was a span of 13 bases. The CDR3 sequence is 14 residues long. The germline gives CDR1 MNHEY, CDR2 SVGAGI. This CDR3 reads CASIGRRYSYEQYF. The CDR3 DNA sequence: TGTGCCAGCATCGGGCGGAGATACTCCTACGAGCAGTACTTC.

The chain has TRBV2 and TRBJ1-2; D perhaps matches TRBD1 (6 bases). Between the trimmed V and J ends, which lost 6 bases and 4 bases, there was a span of 24 bases. Germline CDR1 SNHLY, CDR2 FYNNEI. CDR3 size: 17 residues. For the CDR3, the DNA is TGTGCCAGCAGGGACCGACTGGACAGTAAGACTATCTATGGCTACACCTTC. This codes for CASRDRLDSKTIYGYTF. The variable domain in full, with the rest retrieved from reference TRBV2 and TRBJ1-2, is EPEVTQTPSHQVTQMGQEVILRCVPISNHLYFYWYRQILGQKVEFLVSFYNNEISEKSEIFDDQFSVERPDGSNFTLKIRSTKLEDSAMYFCASRDRLDSKTIYGYTFGSGTRLTVV.

As concerns this clone: The junction departs from germline at one end; a sequencing error may be responsible. The V and J genes are TRBV27 and TRBJ2-5; the D gene is possibly TRBD1 (5 bases). Per the germline V gene, CDR1 is MNHEY and CDR2 is SMNVEV (reference sequence). This CDR3 region has 14 residues. DNA for the CDR3: TGTACCAGCAGTTTATCGGGCAGGGTGGAGACCCAGTACTTC. Protein sequence: CTSSLSGRVETQYF.

This rearrangement joins TRBV5-1 to TRBJ1-5, with a tentative D call TRBD1 (5 bases). The CDR3 covers 14 residues. The V gene's germline CDR1 is SGHRS and CDR2 YFSETQ. The V gene lost 0 bases and the J gene lost 9 bases, with 13 bases spanning the gap. CDR3 protein: CASSLAGMLGPQHF. CDR3 nucleotide sequence: TGCGCCAGCAGCTTGGCAGGGATGTTGGGGCCCCAGCATTTT.

The sample holds a few counts of this clone. This sequence joins TRBV4-2 and TRBJ2-1; perhaps TRBD1 as D (5 bases). CDR3 length: 16 amino acids. The V gene's germline CDR1 is LGHNA and CDR2 YNFKEQ. Trimming took off 1 base at V and 0 bases at J, with 10 bases between the two ends. The CDR3 sequence is CASSQGGASSYNEQFF. CDR3 sequence (DNA): TGTGCCAGCAGCCAAGGGGGCGCTAGCTCCTACAATGAGCAGTTCTTC.

The chain joins TRBV19 to TRBJ2-5; 10 positions agree with TRBD1. CDR3 size: 15 residues. J lost 9 bases, V lost 7 bases, and 14 bases had no gene match. Germline V gives CDR1 LNHDA, CDR2 SQIVND (reference sequence). In DNA form, the CDR3 reads TGTGCCAGTACTCAGACAGGGGGCTTGACGGGGGCCCAGTACTTC. Encoded protein: CASTQTGGLTGAQYF.

This clone was counted a single time. The chain couples TRBV18 to TRBJ1-4, with TRBD1 matching over 7 bases. Germline CDR1 reads KGHSH; CDR2 reads LQKENI. V lost 6 bases, J lost 0 bases, and 4 bases stayed unmatched. The CDR3 consists of 15 residues. The CDR3 here is CASSQQGTTNEKLFF. The CDR3, as DNA: TGTGCCAGCTCCCAACAGGGGACAACTAATGAAAAACTGTTTTTT.